What follows is one TCR beta chain and its context. Its specificity is unknown. The sample holds other DNA sequences that translate to the same CDR3. The CDR3 loop spans 14 amino acids. With 3 bases removed from V and 7 bases from J, the gap between germline ends came to 13 bases. Germline loops: CDR1 LNHNV, CDR2 YYDKDF (reference sequence). RNA extraction and reverse transcription yielded cDNA as sequencing template. Sequencing used immunoSEQ multiplex PCR; TCRdb keeps in-frame clones, though not all of them. This repertoire shows 150,000 to 200,000 clones, about 60% found once; its top ten account for about 4.4%. These data belong to a study of CD8+ T cells in alopecia areata. Findings and limits, study-wide: Lesional scalp exceeded normal scalp in clonality, especially in alopecia totalis/universalis.

This receptor was identified in a human donor in good health. The sample was CD4+ T cells sorted from blood. The chain has TRBV15 and TRBJ1-5, with D possibly TRBD1 on 6 matching bases. DNA of the CDR3: TGTGCCACCAGCAGGACGGGCCAGGGGCAGCCCCAGCATTTT. Translating gives CATSRTGQGQPQHF.